The text below deals with one T cell receptor (beta chain). This specimen comes from a study of shared clonotypes between healthy human individuals. The CDR3 runs 12 residues. With 9 bases removed from V and 0 bases from J, the gap between germline ends came to 6 bases. Germline V CDR1 and CDR2: MDHEN, SYDVKM. Only in-frame clones appear in the TCRdb table, and some are missing; sequencing was by immunoSEQ multiplex PCR. The table lists more than 450,000 clones, 79% of them singletons. The origin of this receptor is a woman aged 40 to 50 in good health. Some clones in this sample may be carry-over from other donors' samples. V usage is TRBV28 and J usage is TRBJ1-5; D gene uncertain. Sequences were obtained from PBMCs. The CDR3 region has the DNA TGTGCCAGTCACCCTAGCAATCAGCCCCAGCATTTT. Protein product: CASHPSNQPQHF.